This T cell receptor beta chain originates from a study of cytotoxic CD8 clonotypes in ibrutinib-treated CLL. Study outcomes and limitations: Elevated clonality accompanied ibrutinib response, with a return toward baseline values at progression. Once treatment began, public clonotypes, which were uncommon, contracted or stayed stable. The study found baseline clonality above age-matched healthy donors, tracking circulating CD8+ T-cell counts.

Only a few counts were recorded for this clone. Its antigen is not identified. Assay used: immunoSEQ multiplex PCR; TCRdb lists only in-frame clones, some missing. The profile covers 150,000 to 250,000 clones, with 55% to 85% appearing a single time and 13% taken by the ten largest. V was cut by 4 bases and J by 2 bases, with 8 bases left in between. Germline assignment: CDR1 SGHKS and CDR2 YYEKEE (reference sequence). The CDR3 has 13 amino acids. This TCR derives from a human donor with chronic lymphocytic leukemia. The sample in question was PBMCs, obtained after 24 months of ibrutinib treatment. V and J are TRBV5-5 and TRBJ2-3, with D hard to call. The CDR3 DNA follows: TGTGCCAGCAGCCTACAGACCACAGATACGCAGTATTTT. Translated, it gives CASSLQTTDTQYF.